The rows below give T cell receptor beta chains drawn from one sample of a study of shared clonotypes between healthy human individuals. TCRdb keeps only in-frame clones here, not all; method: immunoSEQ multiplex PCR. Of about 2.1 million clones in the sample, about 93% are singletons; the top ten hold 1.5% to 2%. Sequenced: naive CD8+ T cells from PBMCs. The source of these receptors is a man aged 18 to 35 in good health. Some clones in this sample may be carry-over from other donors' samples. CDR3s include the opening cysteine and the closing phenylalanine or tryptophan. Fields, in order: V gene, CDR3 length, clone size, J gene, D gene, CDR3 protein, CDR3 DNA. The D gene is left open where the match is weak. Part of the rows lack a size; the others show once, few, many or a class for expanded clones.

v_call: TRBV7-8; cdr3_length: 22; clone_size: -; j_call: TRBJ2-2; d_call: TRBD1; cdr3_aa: CASSRAGTGPSGGDLNTGELFF; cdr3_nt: TGTGCCAGCAGCCGCGCCGGGACAGGGCCAAGTGGGGGGGACCTTAACACCGGGGAGCTGTTTTTT
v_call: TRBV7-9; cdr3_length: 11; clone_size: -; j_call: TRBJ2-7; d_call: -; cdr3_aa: CASSYEGAQYF; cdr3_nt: TGTGCCAGCAGCTACGAGGGCGCGCAGTACTTC
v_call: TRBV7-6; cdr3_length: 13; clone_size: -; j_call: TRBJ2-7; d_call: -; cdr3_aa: CASSPGGGGEQYF; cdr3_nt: TGTGCCAGCAGCCCTGGAGGGGGCGGCGAGCAGTACTTC
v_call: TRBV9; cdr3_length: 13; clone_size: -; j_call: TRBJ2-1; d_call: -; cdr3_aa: CASSVEGDNEQFF; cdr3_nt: TGTGCCAGCAGCGTAGAAGGGGACAATGAGCAGTTCTTC
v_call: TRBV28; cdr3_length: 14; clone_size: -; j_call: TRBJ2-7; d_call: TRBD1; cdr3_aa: CASSWGDRGNEQYF; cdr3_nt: TGTGCCAGCAGTTGGGGAGACAGGGGAAACGAGCAGTACTTC
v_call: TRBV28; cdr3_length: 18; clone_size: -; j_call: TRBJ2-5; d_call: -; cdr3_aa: CASSLYDRTDSFQETQYF; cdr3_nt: TGTGCCAGCAGTTTATACGACAGGACAGATTCGTTTCAAGAGACCCAGTACTTC
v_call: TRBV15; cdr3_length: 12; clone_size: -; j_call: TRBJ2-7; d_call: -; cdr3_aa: CATGRSNYEQYF; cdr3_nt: TGTGCCACCGGCAGATCCAACTACGAGCAGTACTTC
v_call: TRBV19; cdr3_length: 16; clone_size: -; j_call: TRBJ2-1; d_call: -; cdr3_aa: CASTPRTADLYNEQFF; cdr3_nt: TGTGCCAGTACCCCAAGGACGGCGGACCTCTACAATGAGCAGTTCTTC
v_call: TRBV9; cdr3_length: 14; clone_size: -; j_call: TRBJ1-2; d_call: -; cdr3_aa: CASREHKTSYGYTF; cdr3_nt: TGTGCCAGCAGGGAACACAAGACGAGCTATGGCTACACCTTC
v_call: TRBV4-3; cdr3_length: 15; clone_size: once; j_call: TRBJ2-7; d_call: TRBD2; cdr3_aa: CASSQGGSLPYEQYF; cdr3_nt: TGCGCCAGCAGCCAAGGCGGGAGCCTTCCCTACGAGCAGTACTTC
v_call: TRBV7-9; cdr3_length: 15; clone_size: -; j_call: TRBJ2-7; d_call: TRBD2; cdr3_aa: CASSPEAGAVYEQYF; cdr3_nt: TGTGCCAGCAGCCCCGAAGCGGGAGCCGTCTACGAGCAGTACTTC
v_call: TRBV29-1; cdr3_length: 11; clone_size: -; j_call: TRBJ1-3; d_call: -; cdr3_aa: CSVPVRNTIYF; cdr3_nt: TGCAGCGTCCCCGTGAGGAACACCATATATTTT
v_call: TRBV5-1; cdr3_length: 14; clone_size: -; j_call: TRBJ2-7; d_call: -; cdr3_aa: CASSLGPGSYEQYF; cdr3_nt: TGCGCCAGCAGCTTGGGACCGGGGTCCTACGAGCAGTACTTC
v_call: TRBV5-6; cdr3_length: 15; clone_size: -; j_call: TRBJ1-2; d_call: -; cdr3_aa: CASSLVAPVGYGYTF; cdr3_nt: TGTGCCAGCAGCTTGGTAGCCCCGGTCGGCTATGGCTACACCTTC
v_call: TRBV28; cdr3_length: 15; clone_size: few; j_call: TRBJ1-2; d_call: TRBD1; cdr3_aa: CASSPTGGDGDGYTF; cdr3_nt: TGTGCCAGCAGTCCCACAGGGGGCGATGGGGATGGCTACACCTTC
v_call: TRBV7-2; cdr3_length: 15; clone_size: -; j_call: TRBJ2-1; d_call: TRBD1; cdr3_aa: CASSSRQGAHNEQFF; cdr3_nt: TGTGCCAGCAGCTCTCGCCAGGGGGCCCACAATGAGCAGTTCTTC
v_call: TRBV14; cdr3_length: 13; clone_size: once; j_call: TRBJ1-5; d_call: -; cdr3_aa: CASSQTGIQPQHF; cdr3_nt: TGTGCCAGCAGCCAAACAGGGATTCAGCCCCAGCATTTT
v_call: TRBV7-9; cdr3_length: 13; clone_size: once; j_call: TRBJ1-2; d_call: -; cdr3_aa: CASSPREGRARTF; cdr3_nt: TGTGCCAGCAGTCCCCGGGAGGGCCGGGCCCGCACCTTC
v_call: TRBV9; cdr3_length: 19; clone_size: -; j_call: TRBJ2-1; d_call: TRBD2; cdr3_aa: CASSVAQAGGPSSYNEQFF; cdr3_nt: TGTGCCAGCAGCGTAGCTCAGGCGGGAGGGCCGAGCTCCTACAATGAGCAGTTCTTC
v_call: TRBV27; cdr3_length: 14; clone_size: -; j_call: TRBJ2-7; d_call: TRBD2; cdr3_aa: CASSLFSSGYEQYF; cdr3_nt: TGTGCCAGCAGTTTATTTTCTAGCGGTTACGAGCAGTACTTC
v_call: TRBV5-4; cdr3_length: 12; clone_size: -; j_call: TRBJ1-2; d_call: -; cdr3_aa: CASSPSGHGYTF; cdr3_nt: TGTGCCAGCAGCCCCTCGGGGCACGGCTACACCTTC
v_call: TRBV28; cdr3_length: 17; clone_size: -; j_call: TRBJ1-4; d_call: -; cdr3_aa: CASSLRVGRSTNEKLFF; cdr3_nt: TGTGCCAGCAGTTTAAGAGTGGGCCGGTCGACTAATGAAAAACTGTTTTTT
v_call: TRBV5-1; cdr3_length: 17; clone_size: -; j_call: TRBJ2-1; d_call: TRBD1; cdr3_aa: CASSLERDRGIYNEQFF; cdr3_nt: TGCGCCAGCAGCTTAGAACGGGACAGGGGAATCTACAATGAGCAGTTCTTC
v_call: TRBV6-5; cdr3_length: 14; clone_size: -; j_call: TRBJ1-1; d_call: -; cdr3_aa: CASSYAGLNTEAFF; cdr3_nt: TGTGCCAGCAGTTACGCGGGATTGAACACTGAAGCTTTCTTT
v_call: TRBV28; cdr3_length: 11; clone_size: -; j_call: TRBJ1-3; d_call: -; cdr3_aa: CASSPGNTIYF; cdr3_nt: TGTGCCAGCAGTCCCGGAAACACCATATATTTT
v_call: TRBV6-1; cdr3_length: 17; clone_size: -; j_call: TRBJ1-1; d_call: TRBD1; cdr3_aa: CASSEATGTDSNTEAFF; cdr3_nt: TGTGCCAGCAGTGAAGCTACGGGGACAGATTCTAACACTGAAGCTTTCTTT
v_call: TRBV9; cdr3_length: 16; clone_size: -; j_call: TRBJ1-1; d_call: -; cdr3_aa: CASSLNVKDSNTEAFF; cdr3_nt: TGTGCCAGCAGCTTAAACGTAAAGGACAGTAACACTGAAGCTTTCTTT
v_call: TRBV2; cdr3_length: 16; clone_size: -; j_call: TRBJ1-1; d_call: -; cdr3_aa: CASSSITGTVDTEAFF; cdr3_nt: TGTGCCAGCAGTTCGATCACGGGGACGGTCGACACTGAAGCTTTCTTT
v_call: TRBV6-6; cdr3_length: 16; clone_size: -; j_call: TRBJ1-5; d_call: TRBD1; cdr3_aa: CASSYGTASGNQPQHF; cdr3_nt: TGTGCCAGCAGTTACGGGACAGCCTCAGGCAATCAGCCCCAGCATTTT
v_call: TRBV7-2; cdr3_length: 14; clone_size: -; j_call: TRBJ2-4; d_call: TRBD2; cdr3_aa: CASSLAGGRNIQYF; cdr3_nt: TGTGCCAGCAGCTTAGCGGGAGGGAGAAACATTCAGTACTTC
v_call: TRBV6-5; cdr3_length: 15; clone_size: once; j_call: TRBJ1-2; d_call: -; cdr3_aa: CASRPRGVGNYGYTF; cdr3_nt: TGTGCCAGCAGACCCAGGGGTGTGGGTAACTATGGCTACACCTTC
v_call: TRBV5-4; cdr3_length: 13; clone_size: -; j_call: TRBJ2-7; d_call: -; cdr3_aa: CASSPQDSYEQYF; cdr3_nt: TGTGCCAGCAGTCCCCAGGACTCCTACGAGCAGTACTTC
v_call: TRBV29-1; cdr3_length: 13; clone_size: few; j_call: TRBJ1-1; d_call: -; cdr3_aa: CSVEWDGNTEAFF; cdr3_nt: TGCAGCGTAGAATGGGACGGAAACACTGAAGCTTTCTTT
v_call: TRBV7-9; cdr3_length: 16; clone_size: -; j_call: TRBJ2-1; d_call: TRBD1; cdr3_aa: CASSLALGTGGNEQFF; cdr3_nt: TGTGCCAGCAGCTTAGCTTTGGGGACAGGGGGCAATGAGCAGTTCTTC
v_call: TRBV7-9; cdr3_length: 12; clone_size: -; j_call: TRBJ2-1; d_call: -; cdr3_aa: CASSSLKQNAFF; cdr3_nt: TGTGCCAGCAGCTCCCTGAAACAGAACGCGTTCTTC
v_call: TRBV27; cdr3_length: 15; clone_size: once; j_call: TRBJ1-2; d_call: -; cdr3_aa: CASSLYAGANYGYTF; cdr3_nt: TGTGCCAGCAGTTTATATGCAGGGGCTAACTATGGCTACACCTTC
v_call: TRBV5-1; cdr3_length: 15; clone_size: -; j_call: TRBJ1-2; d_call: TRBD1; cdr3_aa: CASSLGTGGNYGYTF; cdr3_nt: TGCGCCAGCAGCTTGGGGACAGGGGGTAACTATGGCTACACCTTC
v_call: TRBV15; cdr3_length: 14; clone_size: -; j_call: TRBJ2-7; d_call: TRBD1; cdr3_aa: CATSSRDRGQEQYF; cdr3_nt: TGTGCCACCAGCAGCCGGGACAGGGGCCAGGAGCAGTACTTC
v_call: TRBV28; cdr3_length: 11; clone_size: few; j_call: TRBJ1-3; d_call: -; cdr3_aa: CASNSGNTIYF; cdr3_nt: TGTGCCAGCAACTCTGGAAACACCATATATTTT
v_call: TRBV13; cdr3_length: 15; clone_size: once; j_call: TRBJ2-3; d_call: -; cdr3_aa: CASSLIAGGTDTQYF; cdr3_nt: TGTGCCAGCAGCCTGATCGCAGGAGGTACAGATACGCAGTATTTT